The 25 T cell receptor beta chains below were found in one sample sequenced in a study of blood T cells in healthy people across ages. A second roughly 6 to 11 cycle PCR used barcoded and J-beta primers. One entry per CDR3 protein results from TCRdb running MiXCR on the 5' RACE reads. The data hold around 1,500,000 distinct CDR3 sequences, with around two fifths observed a single time. Sequencing was done on a sample of blood. These receptors originate from a woman aged 18-35 years in good health.

The chain has TRBV6-1 and TRBJ2-7, with D unresolved. The CDR3 contains 13 residues. Germline CDR1 is MNHNS and CDR2 is SASEGT. V was shortened by 8 bases and J by 3 bases, with 14 bases between the two germline ends. The CDR3 DNA is TGTGCCAGCGGAGACATCTCTAACTACGAGCAGTACTTC. It is translated as CASGDISNYEQYF.

This clonotype was observed a handful of times. The CDR3 here is CASSLTKVGSYEQYF. CDR3 nucleotides: TGTGCCAGCAGTTTAACTAAGGTGGGCTCCTACGAGCAGTACTTC. The V and J genes are TRBV12-3 or TRBV12-4 and TRBJ2-7; unclear D gene. There are 15 residues in the CDR3. V was pared by 2 bases and J by 0 bases, with 11 bases between.

The table lists this clonotype with a few counts. The chain couples TRBV10-3 to TRBJ2-1, with 9 bases aligning to TRBD2. After removal of 1 base from V and 3 bases from J, the junction contained 4 bases not matched to a gene. The CDR3 runs to 16 residues. Germline CDR1 reads ENHRY; CDR2 reads SYGVKD. The CDR3 sequence is CAISELAGAVYNEQFF. CDR3 sequence (DNA): TGTGCCATCAGTGAGTTAGCGGGAGCGGTCTACAATGAGCAGTTCTTC.

The genes are TRBV9 and TRBJ2-5; no definite D call. Per germline, CDR1 SGDLS and CDR2 YYNGEE. V shed 3 bases and J shed 1 base, with 10 bases lying between them. CDR3 length: 14 residues. The CDR3 DNA follows: TGTGCCAGCAGCGCTTATGGGCTCCAAGAGACCCAGTACTTC. It is translated as CASSAYGLQETQYF.

A word on this clonotype: The junction departs from germline at one end; a sequencing error may be responsible. The V and J genes are TRBV3-1 and TRBJ1-1, with 7 positions matching TRBD1. The CDR3 has 14 residues. Germline assignment: CDR1 LGHDT and CDR2 YNNKEL (reference sequence). The CDR3 loop is CASSQEAGGTEAFF. CDR3 nucleotides: TGTGCCAGCAGTCAAGAAGCAGGGGGCACTGAAGCTTTCTTT.

The sample holds one count of this clonotype. The V and J genes are TRBV27 and TRBJ2-1; TRBD1 matches 7 bases. CDR3 length: 15 amino acids. Per the germline V gene, CDR1 is MNHEY and CDR2 is SMNVEV (reference sequence). The V gene end was trimmed by 7 bases and the J gene end by 4 bases; junction bases not matched to a gene: 10. The CDR3 region has the DNA TGTGCCAGCAACCCGACAGGGATCGTGTACAATGAGCAGTTCTTC. Its translation is CASNPTGIVYNEQFF.

The rearrangement uses TRBV3-1 and TRBJ1-4; no definite D call. Trimming stripped 3 bases from V and 0 bases from J, with 11 bases between. This CDR3 spans 16 amino acids. The V gene's germline CDR1 is LGHDT and CDR2 YNNKEL (reference sequence). The CDR3: CASSQSSVATNEKLFF. The DNA of the CDR3 is TGTGCCAGCAGCCAGTCATCAGTGGCAACTAATGAAAAACTGTTTTTT. Drawing the rest from reference TRBV3-1 and TRBJ1-4, the complete variable domain is DTAVSQTPKYLVTQMGNDKSIKCEQNLGHDTMYWYKQDSKKFLKIMFSYNNKELIINETVPNRFSPKSPDKAHLNLHINSLELGDSAVYFCASSQSSVATNEKLFFGSGTQLSVL.

V and J are TRBV10-3 and TRBJ2-3; the match to TRBD2 covers 8 bases. Germline loops: CDR1 ENHRY, CDR2 SYGVKD. Trimming removed 4 bases from V and 0 bases from J; junction bases left unmatched: 9. The CDR3 has 17 residues. The CDR3 loop reads CAISGPGGGRSTDTQYF. The CDR3 DNA reads TGTGCCATCAGTGGGCCCGGGGGGGGCCGAAGCACAGATACGCAGTATTTT.

The chain recombines TRBV27 with TRBJ1-6; 9 nucleotides match TRBD1. J was trimmed by 6 bases and V by 3 bases; bases with no gene match: 3. The CDR3 length is 15 residues. CDR1 is MNHEY and CDR2 is SMNVEV in the germline V gene (reference sequence). The CDR3 loop is CASSFGQGSNSPLHF. The CDR3 nucleotides are TGTGCCAGCAGTTTTGGACAGGGGAGTAATTCACCCCTCCACTTT.

V is TRBV18 and J is TRBJ1-6; D is ambiguous. Germline assignment: CDR1 KGHSH and CDR2 LQKENI. V was trimmed by 0 bases and J by 9 bases, leaving 9 bases between them. CDR3 length: 14 residues. The CDR3, as DNA: TGTGCCAGCTCACCACCAGGGAATACTTCACCCCTCCACTTT. Its translation: CASSPPGNTSPLHF.

This clonotype was counted a few times. The chain joins TRBV3-1 to TRBJ2-7; D gene unclear. Germline loops: CDR1 LGHDT, CDR2 YNNKEL (reference sequence). V lost 5 bases, J lost 5 bases, and 19 bases lay in between. CDR3 size: 15 residues. CDR3 sequence reads: CASSVRLRPDNEQYF. The CDR3 DNA reads as TGTGCCAGCAGCGTGAGACTCCGCCCGGATAACGAGCAGTACTTC.

The gene calls are TRBV20-1 and TRBJ1-6; D perhaps matches TRBD1 (6 bases). The CDR3 has 13 residues. CDR1 is DFQATT, CDR2 SNEGSKA, per germline (reference sequence). V lost 6 bases, J lost 7 bases, and 13 bases lay in between. The CDR3 DNA is TGCAGTGCCCCAGGGGTCGTCAATTCACCCCTCCACTTT. Its protein is CSAPGVVNSPLHF.

This clonotype was seen once. An end of the junction does not agree with germline; a read error may underlie this. The rearrangement joins TRBV6-5 to TRBJ2-3; D not certain. Germline CDR1 is MNHEY and CDR2 is SVGAGI. This CDR3 has 16 residues. The DNA of the CDR3 is TGTGCCAGCAGTTACTCAGGCCGACCCTACACAGATGCGCAGTATTTT. This codes for CASSYSGRPYTDAQYF.

The chain employs TRBV11-2 and TRBJ2-1; no reliable D call. CDR3 length: 14 amino acids. Germline loops: CDR1 SGHAT, CDR2 FQNNGV. With 7 bases removed from V and 13 bases from J, the gap between germline ends came to 23 bases. The CDR3 sequence is CASTPLWGKETQFF. The CDR3 region has the DNA TGTGCCAGCACCCCCCTCTGGGGAAAAGAGACCCAGTTCTTC.

This chain joins TRBV9 and TRBJ1-1; D not certain. This CDR3 spans 13 amino acids. Trimming stripped 3 bases from V and 4 bases from J, with 10 bases between. Germline assignment: CDR1 SGDLS and CDR2 YYNGEE. The CDR3 DNA reads as TGTGCCAGCAGCGATCTCTACGGCACTGAAGCTTTCTTT. This translates into CASSDLYGTEAFF.

The chain joins TRBV5-1 to TRBJ2-5; the D gene is possibly TRBD2 (5 bases). Germline CDR1 is SGHRS and CDR2 is YFSETQ. The CDR3 has 15 amino acids. Trimming took 4 bases from V and 4 from J, leaving 17 bases between them. CDR3 amino acids: CASSPAGSMAETQYF. The DNA for the CDR3 is TGCGCCAGCAGCCCCGCGGGTTCGATGGCAGAGACCCAGTACTTC.

This clonotype was seen only a few times. This sequence joins TRBV25-1 and TRBJ2-1; 10 nucleotides line up with TRBD1. Losses at the gene ends were 5 bases for V and 7 bases for J; bases not matched to a gene: 8. From germline, CDR1 is MGHDK and CDR2 SYGVNS. The length of the CDR3 is 15 residues. CDR3 DNA: TGTGCCAGCAGTTTCTCCGGGACAGGGGATAATGAGCAGTTCTTC. It codes for CASSFSGTGDNEQFF.

This clonotype has just a few counts. The chain is built from TRBV20-1 and TRBJ2-5; TRBD1 matches at 10 bases. The V segment lost 4 bases and the J segment 2 bases; nucleotides outside the gene matches: 4. The CDR3 totals 14 residues. The V gene's germline CDR1 is DFQATT and CDR2 SNEGSKA (reference sequence). The CDR3 region has the DNA TGCAGTGCTAACCGGGACAGGGGACAAGAGACCCAGTACTTC. Its protein product is CSANRDRGQETQYF.

The V gene is TRBV18, the J gene TRBJ2-1, with 8 bases matching TRBD2. CDR3 length: 16 residues. Germline assignment: CDR1 KGHSH and CDR2 LQKENI. Trimming removed 2 bases from V and 3 bases from J; junction bases left unmatched: 6. In DNA form, the CDR3 reads TGTGCCAGCTCACCAGGAGCGGGAGAGAACTACAATGAGCAGTTCTTC. This gives the protein CASSPGAGENYNEQFF. The whole variable domain, filled in from reference TRBV18 and TRBJ2-1, reads NAGVMQNPRHLVRRRGQEARLRCSPMKGHSHVYWYRQLPEEGLKFMVYLQKENIIDESGMPKERFSAEFPKEGPSILRIQQVVRGDSAAYFCASSPGAGENYNEQFFGPGTRLTVL.

V and J are TRBV14 and TRBJ2-7; a weak D match, TRBD2 (5 bases). The CDR3 runs 14 residues. Per the germline V gene, CDR1 is SGHDN and CDR2 is FVKESK. The V gene lost 4 bases and the J gene lost 2 bases, with 12 bases spanning the gap. The CDR3 DNA reads TGTGCCAGCAGCCCCCCCGGGGTACCCTACGAGCAGTACTTC. The encoded protein is CASSPPGVPYEQYF.

This clonotype was observed many times. V usage is TRBV5-1 and J usage is TRBJ2-4; no clear D. This CDR3 contains 14 residues. V was shortened by 0 bases and J by 0 bases, with 4 bases between the two germline ends. Germline V CDR1 and CDR2: SGHRS, YFSETQ. CDR3 sequence: CASSLGEAKNIQYF. The DNA of the CDR3 is TGCGCCAGCAGCTTGGGGGAAGCCAAAAACATTCAGTACTTC.

This clonotype was detected a few times. The V gene is TRBV27, the J gene TRBJ2-5, with 15 bases identical to TRBD2. The end of the DNA aligns better with TRBJ2-7, so the J call may be wrong. The CDR3 is 16 residues long. Per germline, CDR1 MNHEY and CDR2 SMNVEV (reference sequence). The DNA for the CDR3 is TGTGCCAGCAGTTCGGGACTAGCGGGGGGATCCTACGAGCAGTACTTC. This encodes CASSSGLAGGSYEQYF.

The chain links TRBV9 to TRBJ2-1, with D tentatively TRBD1 (6 bases). Trimming shortened V by 0 bases and J by 4 bases, and 14 bases separated the two germline ends. This CDR3 is 16 amino acids long. Germline V CDR1 and CDR2: SGDLS, YYNGEE. The CDR3 DNA sequence: TGTGCCAGCAGCGTAGGGGGCAGGGGAACTTACAATGAGCAGTTCTTC. Its translation is CASSVGGRGTYNEQFF.

This clonotype has only a few counts. The genes are TRBV5-6 and TRBJ2-5; D ambiguous. There are 12 residues in the CDR3. CDR1 SGHDT and CDR2 YYEEEE come from the germline V gene. V was clipped by 0 bases and J by 11 bases, with 11 bases between them. CDR3: CASSLAMSAQYF. Here the CDR3 DNA reads TGTGCCAGCAGCTTGGCCATGAGTGCGCAGTACTTC. Drawing the rest from reference TRBV5-6 and TRBJ2-5, the complete variable domain is DAGVTQSPTHLIKTRGQQVTLRCSPKSGHDTVSWYQQALGQGPQFIFQYYEEEERQRGNFPDRFSGHQFPNYSSELNVNALLLGDSALYLCASSLAMSAQYFGPGTRLLVL.

The rearrangement links TRBV29-1 to TRBJ2-5, with D uncertain. The J call may not be correct, given that the DNA end is closer to TRBJ2-1. This CDR3 has 13 residues. Germline V gene data show CDR1 as SQVTM and CDR2 as ANQGSEA. CDR3 sequence reads: CSVMAGPQETQFF. CDR3 coding DNA: TGCAGCGTCATGGCCGGACCTCAAGAGACCCAGTTCTTC.